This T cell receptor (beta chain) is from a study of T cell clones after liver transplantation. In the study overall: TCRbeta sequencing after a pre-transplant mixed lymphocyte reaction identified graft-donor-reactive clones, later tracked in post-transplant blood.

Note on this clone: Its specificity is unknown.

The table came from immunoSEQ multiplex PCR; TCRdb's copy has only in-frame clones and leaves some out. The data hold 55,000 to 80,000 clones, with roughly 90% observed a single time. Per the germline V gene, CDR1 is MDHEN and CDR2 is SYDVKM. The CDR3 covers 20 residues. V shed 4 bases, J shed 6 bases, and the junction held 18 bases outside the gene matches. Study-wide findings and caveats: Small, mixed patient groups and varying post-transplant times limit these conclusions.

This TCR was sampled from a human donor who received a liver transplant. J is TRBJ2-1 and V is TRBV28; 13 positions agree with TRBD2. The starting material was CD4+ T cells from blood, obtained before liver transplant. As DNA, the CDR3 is TGTGCCAGCAGTTGGGTTCCGGGACAGGGACTAGCGGGGTTTGTCAATGAGCAGTTCTTC. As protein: CASSWVPGQGLAGFVNEQFF.